This paragraph reports one TCR beta chain. Its antigen is unknown. Trimming left V 0 bases short and J 2 bases short, with 10 bases between. The CDR3 is 14 residues long. Looked up from germline, CDR1 is DFQATT and CDR2 is SNEGSKA (reference sequence). TCRdb redid the calling of the RT-PCR reads with MiXCR, one entry per CDR3 protein. In the table there are about 540,000 distinct CDR3 sequences, under 30% of which are singletons. The sample belongs to a study of response to subunit inactivated influenza vaccine. Study outcomes and limitations: Authors suggested seasonal influenza vaccinations each recruit few new T cells.

The same sample was also used in a study of T cells expressing NK-cell markers. That work adds: Scientists made TCR beta cDNA using 5'RACE template switching with UMIs.

This clonotype was obtained from a man between 45 and 60 years old who received an inactivated influenza vaccine. Sequenced here: CD4+ T cells sorted from PBMCs, sampled 11 to 12 days after vaccination. The chain is built from TRBV20-1 and TRBJ2-5, with a tentative D call TRBD1 (5 bases). The CDR3 sequence: CSARDWSGQETQYF. The CDR3 nucleotides are TGCAGTGCTAGAGATTGGTCAGGGCAAGAGACCCAGTACTTC.